The T cell receptor (beta chain) under discussion was sequenced for a study of radiotherapy plus CTLA-4 blockade in lung cancer (dated by TCRdb to the late 2010s). At the level of the whole study: Objective responses were observed in more than 15% of enrolled patients, and disease control was achieved in around 30%.

Focal radiation therapy combined with CTLA-4 blockade (ipilimumab) was tested in patients with chemo-refractory metastatic non-small-cell lung cancer. The receptor library was made with the immunoSEQ multiplex PCR assay. Not all clones reach the TCRdb copy of this immuneACCESS table, which keeps in-frame sequences only. Checked studies attribute under half of the gap to unresolved V genes and leave the rest unexplained. The sample has tens of thousands of clones on record, roughly four fifths of them singletons. The ten most abundant clones make up approximately 5% of the sample. In regard to this clone: The antigen this receptor binds is unknown. Base qualities are not provided; no much larger clone lies one nucleotide away.

Results and caveats for the whole study, not just this receptor: Increased serum interferon-beta after radiation, together with early dynamic changes in blood T cell clones, were reported to be the strongest predictors of response. After treatment with radiotherapy and ipilimumab, TCR clones that originated in tumors expanded in peripheral blood.

CDR1 and CDR2 were assigned from the germline V gene as SGHTA and FQGTGA. The junction carries 5 bases between V and J, which are trimmed by 5 bases and 1 base respectively. The CDR3 holds 13 amino acids from the cysteine to the phenylalanine. Only CDR3 DNA remains: 39 bases, in frame from the first base. Sequenced here: peripheral blood, sampled from a patient treated with radiotherapy plus ipilimumab. This sequence was found in a human donor with non-small cell lung cancer whose response to radiotherapy plus ipilimumab could not be evaluated. The chain is made from TRBV7-3 and TRBJ2-2; the D gene is not confidently resolved. In nucleotides, the sequence is TGTGCCAGCAGCCCGGGGAACACCGGGGAGCTGTTTTTT. It translates as CASSPGNTGELFF.